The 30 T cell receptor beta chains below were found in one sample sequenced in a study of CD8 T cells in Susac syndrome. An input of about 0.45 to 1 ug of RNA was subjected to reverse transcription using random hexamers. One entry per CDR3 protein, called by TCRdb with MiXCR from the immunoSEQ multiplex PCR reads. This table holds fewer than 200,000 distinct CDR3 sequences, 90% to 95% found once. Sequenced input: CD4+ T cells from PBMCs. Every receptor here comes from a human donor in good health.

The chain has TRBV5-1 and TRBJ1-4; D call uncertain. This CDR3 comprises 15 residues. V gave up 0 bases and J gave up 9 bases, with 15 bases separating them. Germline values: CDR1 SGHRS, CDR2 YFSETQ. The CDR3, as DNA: TGCGCCAGCAGCTTGGGAGACGAACGGATGAAAAAACTGTTTTTT. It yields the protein CASSLGDERMKKLFF. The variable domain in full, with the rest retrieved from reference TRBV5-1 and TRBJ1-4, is KAGVTQTPRYLIKTRGQQVTLSCSPISGHRSVSWYQQTPGQGLQFLFEYFSETQRNKGNFPGRFSGRQFSNSRSEMNVSTLELGDSALYLCASSLGDERMKKLFFGSGTQLSVL.

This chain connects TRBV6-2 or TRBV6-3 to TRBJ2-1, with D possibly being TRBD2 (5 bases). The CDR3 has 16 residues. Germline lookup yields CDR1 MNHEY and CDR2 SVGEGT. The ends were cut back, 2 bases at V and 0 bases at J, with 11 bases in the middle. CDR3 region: CASSYASGYSYNEQFF. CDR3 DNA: TGTGCCAGCAGTTACGCGTCGGGGTACTCCTACAATGAGCAGTTCTTC.

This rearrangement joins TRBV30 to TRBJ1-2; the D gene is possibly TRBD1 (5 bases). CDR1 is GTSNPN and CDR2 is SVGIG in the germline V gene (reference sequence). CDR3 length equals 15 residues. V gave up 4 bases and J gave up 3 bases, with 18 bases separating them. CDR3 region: CAWTPGNLRDYGYTF. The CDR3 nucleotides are TGTGCCTGGACGCCAGGGAACCTTAGGGACTATGGCTACACCTTC.

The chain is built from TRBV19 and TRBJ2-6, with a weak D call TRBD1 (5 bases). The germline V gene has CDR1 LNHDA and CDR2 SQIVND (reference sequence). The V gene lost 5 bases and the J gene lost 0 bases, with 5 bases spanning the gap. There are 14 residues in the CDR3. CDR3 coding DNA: TGTGCCAGTAGTGACAGCTCTGGGGCCAACGTCCTGACTTTC. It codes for CASSDSSGANVLTF.

The CDR3 region is CASRKNTGGGETQYF. The CDR3 DNA reads TGTGCCAGCCGTAAGAATACGGGGGGGGGAGAGACCCAGTACTTC. The V call is TRBV14, the J call TRBJ2-5, with 8 bases fitting TRBD2. The CDR3 sequence is 15 residues long. Germline loops: CDR1 SGHDN, CDR2 FVKESK. J gave up 4 bases and V 8 bases, and 12 bases lay outside the gene matches.

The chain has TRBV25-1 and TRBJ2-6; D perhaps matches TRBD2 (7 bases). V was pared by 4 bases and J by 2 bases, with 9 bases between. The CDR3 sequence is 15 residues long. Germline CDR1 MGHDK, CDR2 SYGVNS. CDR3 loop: CASSGGGPGANVLTF. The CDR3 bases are TGTGCCAGCAGTGGGGGGGGGCCTGGGGCCAACGTCCTGACTTTC.

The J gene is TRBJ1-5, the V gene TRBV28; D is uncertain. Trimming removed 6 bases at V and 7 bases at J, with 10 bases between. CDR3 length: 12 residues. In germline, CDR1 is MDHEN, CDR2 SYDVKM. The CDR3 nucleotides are TGTGCCAGCAGATTTGGGGAACAGCCCCAGCATTTT. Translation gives CASRFGEQPQHF.

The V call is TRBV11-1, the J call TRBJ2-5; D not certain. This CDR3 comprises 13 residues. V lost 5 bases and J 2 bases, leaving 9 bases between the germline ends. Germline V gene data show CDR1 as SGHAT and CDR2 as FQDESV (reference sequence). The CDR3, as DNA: TGTGCCAGCAGCATAGACCAACAAGAGACCCAGTACTTC. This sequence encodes CASSIDQQETQYF.

The chain's CDR3 is CASSLAAGNYEQYF. CDR3 nucleotide sequence: TGTGCCAGCAGCTTAGCTGCAGGGAACTACGAGCAGTACTTC. The V call is TRBV7-9, the J call TRBJ2-7; tentative D call: TRBD1 (5 bases). This CDR3 is built from 14 residues. Trimming stripped 0 bases from V and 3 bases from J, with 9 bases between. Germline-derived CDR1 and CDR2 are SEHNR and FQNEAQ (reference sequence).

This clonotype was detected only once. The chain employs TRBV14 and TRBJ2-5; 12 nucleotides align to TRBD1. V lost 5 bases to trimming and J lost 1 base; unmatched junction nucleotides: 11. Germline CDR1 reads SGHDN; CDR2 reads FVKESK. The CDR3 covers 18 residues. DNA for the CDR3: TGTGCCAGCAGCGGCCGGGACAGGGGGCGTAACTTCCAAGAGACCCAGTACTTC. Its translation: CASSGRDRGRNFQETQYF.

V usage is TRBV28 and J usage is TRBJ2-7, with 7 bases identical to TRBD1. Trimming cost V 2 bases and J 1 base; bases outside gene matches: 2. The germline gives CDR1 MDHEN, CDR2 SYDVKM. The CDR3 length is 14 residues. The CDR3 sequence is CASSLGQESYEQYF. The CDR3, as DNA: TGTGCCAGCAGTTTAGGACAGGAATCCTACGAGCAGTACTTC. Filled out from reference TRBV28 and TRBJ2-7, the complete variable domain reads DVKVTQSSRYLVKRTGEKVFLECVQDMDHENMFWYRQDPGLGLRLIYFSYDVKMKEKGDIPEGYSVSREKKERFSLILESASTNQTSMYLCASSLGQESYEQYFGPGTRLTVT.

CDR3 loop: CASGRDLNIQYF. DNA of the CDR3: TGTGCCAGCGGACGGGACCTAAACATTCAGTACTTC. The chain links TRBV5-6 to TRBJ2-4, with D possibly called TRBD1 or TRBD2 (5 bases each). This CDR3 region has 12 residues. The germline V and J ends were trimmed by 7 bases and 6 bases, with 11 bases remaining between them. Germline V gives CDR1 SGHDT, CDR2 YYEEEE.

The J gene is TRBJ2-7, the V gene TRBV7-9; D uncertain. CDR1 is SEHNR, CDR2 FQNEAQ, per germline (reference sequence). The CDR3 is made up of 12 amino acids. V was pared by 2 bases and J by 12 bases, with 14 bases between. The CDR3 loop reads CASSLNSLRWYF. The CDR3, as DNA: TGTGCCAGCAGCTTAAACAGCTTAAGGTGGTACTTC.

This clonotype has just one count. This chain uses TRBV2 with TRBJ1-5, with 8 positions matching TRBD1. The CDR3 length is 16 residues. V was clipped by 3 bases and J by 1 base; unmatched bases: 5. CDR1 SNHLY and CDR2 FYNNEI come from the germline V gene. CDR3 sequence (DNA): TGTGCCAGCAGTGACATTCGGACAGGGAGCAATCAGCCCCAGCATTTT. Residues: CASSDIRTGSNQPQHF. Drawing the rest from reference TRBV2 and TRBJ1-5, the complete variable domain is EPEVTQTPSHQVTQMGQEVILRCVPISNHLYFYWYRQILGQKVEFLVSFYNNEISEKSEIFDDQFSVERPDGSNFTLKIRSTKLEDSAMYFCASSDIRTGSNQPQHFGDGTRLSIL.

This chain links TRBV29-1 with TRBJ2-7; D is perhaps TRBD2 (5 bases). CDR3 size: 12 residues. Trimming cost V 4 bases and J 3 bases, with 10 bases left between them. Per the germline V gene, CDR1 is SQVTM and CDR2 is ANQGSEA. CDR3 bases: TGCAGCGTTGCTTCACTAGACTACGAGCAGTACTTC. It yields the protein CSVASLDYEQYF.

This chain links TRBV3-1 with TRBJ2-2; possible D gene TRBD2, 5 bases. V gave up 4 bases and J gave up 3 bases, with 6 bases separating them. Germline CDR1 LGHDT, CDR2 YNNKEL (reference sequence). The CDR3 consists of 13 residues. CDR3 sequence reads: CASSLGDTGELFF. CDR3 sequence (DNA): TGTGCCAGCAGCCTGGGAGACACCGGGGAGCTGTTTTTT.

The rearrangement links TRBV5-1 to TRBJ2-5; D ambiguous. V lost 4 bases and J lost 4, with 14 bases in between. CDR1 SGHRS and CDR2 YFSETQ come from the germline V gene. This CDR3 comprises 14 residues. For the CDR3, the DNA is TGCGCCAGCAGCCGCGGACGGATGAGAGAGACCCAGTACTTC. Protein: CASSRGRMRETQYF.

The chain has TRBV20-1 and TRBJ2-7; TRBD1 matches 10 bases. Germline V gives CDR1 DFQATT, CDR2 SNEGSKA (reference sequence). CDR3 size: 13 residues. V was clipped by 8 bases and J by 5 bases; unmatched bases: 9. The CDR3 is CSFPGQGRDEQYF. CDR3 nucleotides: TGCAGTTTCCCGGGACAGGGGAGGGACGAGCAGTACTTC.

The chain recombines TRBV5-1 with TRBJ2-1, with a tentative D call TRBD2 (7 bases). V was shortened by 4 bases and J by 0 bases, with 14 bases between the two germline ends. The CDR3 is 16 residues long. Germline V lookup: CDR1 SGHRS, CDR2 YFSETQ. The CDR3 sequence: CASSALGGASYNEQFF. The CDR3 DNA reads TGCGCCAGCAGCGCCTTAGGGGGGGCCTCCTACAATGAGCAGTTCTTC.

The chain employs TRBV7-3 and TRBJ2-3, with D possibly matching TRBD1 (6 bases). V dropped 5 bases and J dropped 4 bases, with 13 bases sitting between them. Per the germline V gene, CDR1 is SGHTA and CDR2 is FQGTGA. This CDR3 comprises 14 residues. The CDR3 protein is CASSQGSWADTQYF. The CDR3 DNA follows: TGTGCCAGCAGCCAGGGGAGTTGGGCAGATACGCAGTATTTT.

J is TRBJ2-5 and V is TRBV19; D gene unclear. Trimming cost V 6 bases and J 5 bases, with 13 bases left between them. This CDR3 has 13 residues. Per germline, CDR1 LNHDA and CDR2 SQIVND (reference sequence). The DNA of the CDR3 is TGTGCCAGTAGGAGAGCGCCTCAGGAGACCCAGTACTTC. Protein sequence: CASRRAPQETQYF.

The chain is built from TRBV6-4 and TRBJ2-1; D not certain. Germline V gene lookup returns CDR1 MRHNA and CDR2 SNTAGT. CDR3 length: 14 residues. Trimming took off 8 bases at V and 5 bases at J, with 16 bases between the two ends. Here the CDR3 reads CASGLGGVDNEQFF. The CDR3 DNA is TGTGCCAGCGGTCTCGGTGGGGTAGACAATGAGCAGTTCTTC.

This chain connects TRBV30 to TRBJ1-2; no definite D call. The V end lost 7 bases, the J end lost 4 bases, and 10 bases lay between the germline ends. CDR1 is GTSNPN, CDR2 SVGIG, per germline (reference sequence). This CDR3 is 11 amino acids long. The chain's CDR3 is CAFKVGYGYTF. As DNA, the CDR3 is TGTGCCTTTAAGGTGGGCTATGGCTACACCTTC.

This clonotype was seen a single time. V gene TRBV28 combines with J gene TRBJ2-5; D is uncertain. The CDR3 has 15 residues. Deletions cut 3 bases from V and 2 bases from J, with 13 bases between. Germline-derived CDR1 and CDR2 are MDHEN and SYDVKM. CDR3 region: CASSLAPGGQETQYF. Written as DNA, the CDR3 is TGTGCCAGCAGTTTGGCTCCTGGTGGGCAAGAGACCCAGTACTTC.

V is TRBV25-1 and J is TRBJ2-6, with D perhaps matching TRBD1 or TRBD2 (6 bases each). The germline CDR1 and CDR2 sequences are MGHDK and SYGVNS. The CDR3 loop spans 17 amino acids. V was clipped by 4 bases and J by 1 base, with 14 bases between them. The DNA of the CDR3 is TGTGCCAGCAGTGCTTTGGGGGGCGGATCTGGGGCCAACGTCCTGACTTTC. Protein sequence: CASSALGGGSGANVLTF.

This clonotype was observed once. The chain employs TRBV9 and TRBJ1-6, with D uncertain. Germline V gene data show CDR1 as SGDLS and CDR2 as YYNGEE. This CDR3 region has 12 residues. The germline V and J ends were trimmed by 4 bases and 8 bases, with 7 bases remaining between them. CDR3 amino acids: CASSPTDSPLHF. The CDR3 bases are TGTGCCAGCAGCCCCACGGATTCACCCCTCCACTTT.

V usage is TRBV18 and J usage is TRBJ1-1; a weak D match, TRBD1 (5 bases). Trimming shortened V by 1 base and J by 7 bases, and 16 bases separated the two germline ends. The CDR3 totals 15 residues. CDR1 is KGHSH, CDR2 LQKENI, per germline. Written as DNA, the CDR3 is TGTGCCAGCTCACCACTCACGGAGAGGGACGGTGAAGCTTTCTTT. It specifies CASSPLTERDGEAFF.

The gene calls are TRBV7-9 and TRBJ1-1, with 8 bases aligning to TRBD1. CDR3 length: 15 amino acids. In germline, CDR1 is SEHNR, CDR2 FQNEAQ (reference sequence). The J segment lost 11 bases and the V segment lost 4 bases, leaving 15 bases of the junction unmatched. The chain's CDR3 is CASSSGLGRQGKAFF. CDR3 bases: TGTGCCAGCAGCTCAGGCTTGGGGAGACAGGGGAAGGCTTTCTTT.

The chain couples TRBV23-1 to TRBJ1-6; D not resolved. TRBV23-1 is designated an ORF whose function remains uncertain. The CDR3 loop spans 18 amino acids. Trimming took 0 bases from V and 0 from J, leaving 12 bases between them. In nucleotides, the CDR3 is TGCGCCAGCAGTCAATCGGTGAGGGTCGGCTCCTATAATTCACCCCTCCACTTT. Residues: CASSQSVRVGSYNSPLHF.

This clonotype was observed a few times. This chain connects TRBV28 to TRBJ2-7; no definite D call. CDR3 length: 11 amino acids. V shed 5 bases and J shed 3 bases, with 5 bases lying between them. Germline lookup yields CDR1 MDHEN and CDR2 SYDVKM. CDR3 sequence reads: CASSLHYEQYF. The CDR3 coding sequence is TGTGCCAGCAGTCTTCACTACGAGCAGTACTTC.